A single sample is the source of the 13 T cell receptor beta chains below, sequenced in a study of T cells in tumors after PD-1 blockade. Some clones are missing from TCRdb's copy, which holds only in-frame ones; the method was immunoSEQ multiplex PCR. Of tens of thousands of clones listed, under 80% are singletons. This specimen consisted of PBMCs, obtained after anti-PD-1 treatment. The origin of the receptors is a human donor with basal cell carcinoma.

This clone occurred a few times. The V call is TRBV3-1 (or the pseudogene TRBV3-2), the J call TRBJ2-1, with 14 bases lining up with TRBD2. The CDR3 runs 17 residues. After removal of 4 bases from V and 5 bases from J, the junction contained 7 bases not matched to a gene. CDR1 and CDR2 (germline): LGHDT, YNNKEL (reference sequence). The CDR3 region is CASSPEGLAGVNNEQFF. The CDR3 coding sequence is TGTGCCAGCAGCCCCGAGGGACTAGCGGGGGTCAACAATGAGCAGTTCTTC.

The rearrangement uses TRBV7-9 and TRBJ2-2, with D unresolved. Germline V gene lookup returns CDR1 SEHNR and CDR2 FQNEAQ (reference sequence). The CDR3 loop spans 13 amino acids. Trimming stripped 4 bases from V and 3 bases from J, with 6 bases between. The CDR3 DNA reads TGTGCCAGCAGCTCACCCGACACCGGGGAGCTGTTTTTT. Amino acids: CASSSPDTGELFF.

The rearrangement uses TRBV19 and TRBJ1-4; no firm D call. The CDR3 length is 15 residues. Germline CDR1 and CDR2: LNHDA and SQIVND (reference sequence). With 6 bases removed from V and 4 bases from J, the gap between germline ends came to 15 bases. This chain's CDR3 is CASSPPEGFNEKLFF. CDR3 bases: TGTGCCAGTAGCCCTCCGGAGGGATTTAATGAAAAACTGTTTTTT.

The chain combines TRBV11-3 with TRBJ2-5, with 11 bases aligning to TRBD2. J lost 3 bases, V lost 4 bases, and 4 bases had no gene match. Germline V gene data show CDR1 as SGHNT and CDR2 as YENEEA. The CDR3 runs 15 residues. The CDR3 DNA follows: TGTGCCAGCAGCTCCGGACTAGCGGGTAAAGAGACCCAGTACTTC. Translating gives CASSSGLAGKETQYF.

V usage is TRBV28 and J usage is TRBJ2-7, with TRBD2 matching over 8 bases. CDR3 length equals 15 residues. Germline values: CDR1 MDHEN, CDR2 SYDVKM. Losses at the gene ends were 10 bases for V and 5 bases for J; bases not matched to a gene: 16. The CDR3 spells CATRPSGGPQDEQYF. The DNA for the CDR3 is TGTGCCACCAGGCCCTCGGGGGGGCCTCAGGACGAGCAGTACTTC.

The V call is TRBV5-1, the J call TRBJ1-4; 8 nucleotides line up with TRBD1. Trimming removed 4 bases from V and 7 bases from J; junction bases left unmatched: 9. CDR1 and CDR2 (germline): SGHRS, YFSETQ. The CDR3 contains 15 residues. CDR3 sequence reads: CASSLTGVLGEKLFF. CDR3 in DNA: TGCGCCAGCAGCCTGACAGGGGTCTTAGGTGAAAAACTGTTTTTT.

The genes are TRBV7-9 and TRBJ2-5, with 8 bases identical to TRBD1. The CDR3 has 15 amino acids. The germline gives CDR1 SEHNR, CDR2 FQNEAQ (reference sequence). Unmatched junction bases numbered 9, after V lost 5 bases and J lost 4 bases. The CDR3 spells CASSTQWTGRETQYF. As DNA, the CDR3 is TGTGCCAGCAGCACACAATGGACAGGGAGAGAGACCCAGTACTTC.

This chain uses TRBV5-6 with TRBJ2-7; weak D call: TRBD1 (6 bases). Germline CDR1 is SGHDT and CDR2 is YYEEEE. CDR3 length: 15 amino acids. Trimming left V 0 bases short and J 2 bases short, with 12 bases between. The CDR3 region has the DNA TGTGCCAGCAGCTTGGGTCCAGGGGCTCCCTACGAGCAGTACTTC. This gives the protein CASSLGPGAPYEQYF.

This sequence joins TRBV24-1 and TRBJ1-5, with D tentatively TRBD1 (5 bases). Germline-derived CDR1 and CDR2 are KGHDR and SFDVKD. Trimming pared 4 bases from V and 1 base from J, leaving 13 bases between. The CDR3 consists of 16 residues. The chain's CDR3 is CATSDNDQGSNQPQHF. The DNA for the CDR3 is TGTGCCACCAGTGACAACGACCAGGGAAGCAATCAGCCCCAGCATTTT.

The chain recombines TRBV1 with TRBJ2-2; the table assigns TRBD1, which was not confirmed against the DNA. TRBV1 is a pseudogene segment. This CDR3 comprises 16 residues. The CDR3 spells CTSSHPGGAHTGELFF. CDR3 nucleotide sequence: TGCACCAGCAGCCATCCAGGGGGCGCGCACACCGGGGAGCTGTTTTTT.

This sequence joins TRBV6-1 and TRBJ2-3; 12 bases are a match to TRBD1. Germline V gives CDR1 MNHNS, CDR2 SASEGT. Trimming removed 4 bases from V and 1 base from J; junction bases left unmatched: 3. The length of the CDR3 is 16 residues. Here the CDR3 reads CASSVGTGGRTDTQYF. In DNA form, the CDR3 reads TGTGCCAGCAGTGTAGGGACAGGGGGCCGCACAGATACGCAGTATTTT.

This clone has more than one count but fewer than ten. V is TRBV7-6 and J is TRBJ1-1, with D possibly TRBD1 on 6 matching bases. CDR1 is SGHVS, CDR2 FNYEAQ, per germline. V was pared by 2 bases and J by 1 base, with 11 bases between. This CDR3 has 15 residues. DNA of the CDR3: TGTGCCAGCAGCTTACAGGGGAACAGGAACACTGAAGCTTTCTTT. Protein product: CASSLQGNRNTEAFF. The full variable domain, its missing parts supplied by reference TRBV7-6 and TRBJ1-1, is GAGVSQSPRYKVTKRGQDVALRCDPISGHVSLYWYRQALGQGPEFLTYFNYEAQQDKSGLPNDRFSAERPEGSISTLTIQRTEQRDSAMYRCASSLQGNRNTEAFFGQGTRLTVV.

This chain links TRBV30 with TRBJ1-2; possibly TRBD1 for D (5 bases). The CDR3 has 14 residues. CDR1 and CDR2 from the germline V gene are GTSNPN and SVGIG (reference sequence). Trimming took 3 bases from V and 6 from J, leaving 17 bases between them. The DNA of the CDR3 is TGTGCCTGGAGATTGGTAGGGGTGGGGGATGGCTACACCTTC. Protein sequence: CAWRLVGVGDGYTF.